Following are 5 T cell receptor beta chains from one sample sequenced in a study of blood T cell repertoires in COVID-19. Measured with immunoSEQ multiplex PCR; TCRdb has only the in-frame clones, and not every one. The sample comprises 230,000 or so clones, around 81% of which are singletons, and 7.5% to 8% rests with the top ten. The sample was peripheral blood. The receptor source for this set is an elderly woman with COVID-19, enrolled during active disease.

The chain joins TRBV18 to TRBJ2-1; TRBD2 aligns across 9 bases. Per germline, CDR1 KGHSH and CDR2 LQKENI. After removal of 3 bases from V and 5 bases from J, the junction contained 8 bases not matched to a gene. The CDR3 loop spans 16 amino acids. In nucleotides, the CDR3 is TGTGCCAGCTCACCGTCTTTAGCGGGAGTCGACAATGAGCAGTTCTTC. It codes for CASSPSLAGVDNEQFF.

The CDR3 loop is CASSPSTGIGYTF. CDR3 DNA sequence: TGTGCCAGCTCACCGTCGACAGGGATAGGCTACACCTTC. The chain is built from TRBV18 and TRBJ1-2, with 7 bases identical to TRBD1. CDR3 size: 13 residues. The V and J ends lost 3 bases and 8 bases, in that order; junction bases with no gene match: 6. Germline assignment: CDR1 KGHSH and CDR2 LQKENI.

V usage is TRBV28 and J usage is TRBJ1-5, with TRBD1 as a possible D gene (6 bases). Between the trimmed V and J ends, which lost 6 bases and 6 bases, there was a span of 12 bases. The CDR3 is 13 amino acids. Germline lookup yields CDR1 MDHEN and CDR2 SYDVKM. CDR3: CASRSQGSQPQHF. In nucleotides, the CDR3 is TGTGCCAGCAGAAGTCAGGGGAGTCAGCCCCAGCATTTT.

This clone appeared a single time. J is TRBJ1-1 and V is TRBV11-2; D gene uncertain. The CDR3 runs 13 residues. V lost 3 bases and J lost 1, with 6 bases in between. Germline CDR1 SGHAT, CDR2 FQNNGV. The CDR3 here is CASSFQENTEAFF. The CDR3 DNA is TGTGCCAGCAGCTTTCAGGAGAACACTGAAGCTTTCTTT. The entire variable domain, with the rest obtained from reference TRBV11-2 and TRBJ1-1, is as follows: EAGVAQSPRYKIIEKRQSVAFWCNPISGHATLYWYQQILGQGPKLLIQFQNNGVVDDSQLPKDRFSAERLKGVDSTLKIQPAKLEDSAVYLCASSFQENTEAFFGQGTRLTVV.

V is TRBV6-6 and J is TRBJ1-2, with 7 bases aligning to TRBD1. CDR3 length: 12 amino acids. CDR1 and CDR2 from the germline V gene are MNHNY and SVGAGI (reference sequence). The J segment lost 8 bases and the V segment lost 6 bases, leaving 6 bases of the junction unmatched. The CDR3 sequence: CASSDRVEGYTF. The DNA of the CDR3 is TGTGCCAGCAGCGACAGGGTCGAGGGCTACACCTTC.